This TCR beta chain was captured in a study of T cells in Graves' hyperthyroidism and ophthalmopathy. Amplified regions were TCR beta CDR3 sequences from RNA transcripts. TCR CDR3 underwent first-round RT-PCR with the HTBI primer set. TCRdb processed the multiplex PCR reads anew with MiXCR; each CDR3 protein has one entry. The sample includes under 450,000 distinct CDR3 sequences, approximately 13% of them seen just once. The CDR3 runs 15 residues. V gave up 6 bases and J gave up 1 base, with 13 bases separating them. Germline CDR1 MNHNS, CDR2 SASEGT. This clonotype was seen only a few times. Its antigen is unknown. Study results and limitations: Stable hyperthyroidism and ophthalmopathy were separated using 13 V-J signatures.

The TCR originated in a man aged 25-40 years with Graves' hyperthyroidism that later progressed to Graves' ophthalmopathy. V gene TRBV6-1 combines with J gene TRBJ1-5; possibly TRBD1 for D (6 bases). The sample consisted of blood. CDR3 in amino acids: CASRFGTSSNQPQHF. Here the CDR3 DNA reads TGTGCCAGCAGGTTCGGGACATCAAGCAATCAGCCCCAGCATTTT.